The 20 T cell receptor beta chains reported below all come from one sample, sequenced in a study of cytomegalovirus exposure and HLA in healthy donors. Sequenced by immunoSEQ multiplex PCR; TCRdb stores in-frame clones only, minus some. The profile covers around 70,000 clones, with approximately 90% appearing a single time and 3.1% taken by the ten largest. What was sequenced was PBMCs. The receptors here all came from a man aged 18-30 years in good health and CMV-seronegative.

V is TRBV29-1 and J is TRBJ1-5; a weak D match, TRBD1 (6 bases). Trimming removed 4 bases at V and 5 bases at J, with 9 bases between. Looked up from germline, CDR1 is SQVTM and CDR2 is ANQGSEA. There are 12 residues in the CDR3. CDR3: CSVGAGDQPQHF. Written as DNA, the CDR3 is TGCAGCGTTGGGGCAGGGGATCAGCCCCAGCATTTT.

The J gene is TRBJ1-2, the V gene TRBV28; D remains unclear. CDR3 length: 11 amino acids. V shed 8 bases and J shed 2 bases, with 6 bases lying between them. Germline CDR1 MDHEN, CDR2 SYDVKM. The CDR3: CASGENYGYTF. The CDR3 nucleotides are TGTGCCAGCGGAGAGAACTATGGCTACACCTTC.

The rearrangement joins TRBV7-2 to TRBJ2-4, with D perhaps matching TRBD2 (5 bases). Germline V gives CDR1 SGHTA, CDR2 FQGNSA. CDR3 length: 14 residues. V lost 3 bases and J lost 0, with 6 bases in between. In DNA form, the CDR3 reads TGTGCCAGCAGCTTGGAGGTAGCCAAAAACATTCAGTACTTC. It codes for CASSLEVAKNIQYF. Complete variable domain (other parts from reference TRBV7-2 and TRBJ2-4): GAGVSQSPSNKVTEKGKDVELRCDPISGHTALYWYRQSLGQGLEFLIYFQGNSAPDKSGLPSDRFSAERTGGSVSTLTIQRTQQEDSAVYLCASSLEVAKNIQYFGAGTRLSVL.

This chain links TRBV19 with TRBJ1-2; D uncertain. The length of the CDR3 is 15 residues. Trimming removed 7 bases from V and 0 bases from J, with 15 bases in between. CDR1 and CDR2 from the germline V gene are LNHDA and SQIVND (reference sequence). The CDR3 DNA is TGTGCCAGTATGGGAGGGCGCGGCTCTAACTATGGCTACACCTTC. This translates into CASMGGRGSNYGYTF.

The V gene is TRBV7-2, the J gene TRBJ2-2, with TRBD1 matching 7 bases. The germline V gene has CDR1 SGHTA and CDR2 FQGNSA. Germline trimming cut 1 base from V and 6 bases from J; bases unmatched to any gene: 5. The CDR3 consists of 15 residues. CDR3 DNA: TGTGCCAGCAGCTTAGTGACAGGGCGTTCCGGGGAGCTGTTTTTT. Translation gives CASSLVTGRSGELFF.

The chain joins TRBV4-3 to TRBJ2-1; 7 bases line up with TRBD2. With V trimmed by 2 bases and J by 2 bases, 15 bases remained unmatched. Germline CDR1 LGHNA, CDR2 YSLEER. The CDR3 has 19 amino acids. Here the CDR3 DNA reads TGCGCCAGCAGCCAAAAAAGCTATGGACTAGAAGTTCCCTACAATGAGCAGTTCTTC. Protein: CASSQKSYGLEVPYNEQFF.

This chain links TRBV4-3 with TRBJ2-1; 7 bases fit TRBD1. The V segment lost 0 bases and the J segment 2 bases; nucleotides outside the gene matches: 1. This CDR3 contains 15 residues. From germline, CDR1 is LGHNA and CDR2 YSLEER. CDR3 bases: TGCGCCAGCAGCCAAGAAGGGACAGCCTACAATGAGCAGTTCTTC. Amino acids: CASSQEGTAYNEQFF.

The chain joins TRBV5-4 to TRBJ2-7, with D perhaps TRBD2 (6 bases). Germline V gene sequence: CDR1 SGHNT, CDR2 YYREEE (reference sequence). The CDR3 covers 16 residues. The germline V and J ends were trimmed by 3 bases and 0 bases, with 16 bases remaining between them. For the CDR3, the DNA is TGTGCCAGCAGCTCGACCCTAAGGGACTCCTCCTACGAGCAGTACTTC. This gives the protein CASSSTLRDSSYEQYF.

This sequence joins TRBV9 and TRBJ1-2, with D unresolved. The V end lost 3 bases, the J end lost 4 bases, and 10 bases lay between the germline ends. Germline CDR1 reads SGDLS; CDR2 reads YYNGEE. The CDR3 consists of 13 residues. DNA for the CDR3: TGTGCCAGCAGCGAAGGCAGCGGCTATGGCTACACCTTC. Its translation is CASSEGSGYGYTF.

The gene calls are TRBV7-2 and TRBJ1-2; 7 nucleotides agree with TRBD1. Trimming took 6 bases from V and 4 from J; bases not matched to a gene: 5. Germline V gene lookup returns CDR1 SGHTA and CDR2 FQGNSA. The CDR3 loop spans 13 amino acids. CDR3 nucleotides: TGTGCCAGCAGTTCCGACAGGGCCTATGGCTACACCTTC. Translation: CASSSDRAYGYTF. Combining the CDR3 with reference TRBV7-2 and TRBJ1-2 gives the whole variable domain GAGVSQSPSNKVTEKGKDVELRCDPISGHTALYWYRQSLGQGLEFLIYFQGNSAPDKSGLPSDRFSAERTGGSVSTLTIQRTQQEDSAVYLCASSSDRAYGYTFGSGTRLTVV.

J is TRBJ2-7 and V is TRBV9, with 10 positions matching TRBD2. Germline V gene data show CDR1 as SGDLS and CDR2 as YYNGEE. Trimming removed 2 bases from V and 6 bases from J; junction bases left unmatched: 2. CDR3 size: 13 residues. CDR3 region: CASSVTSGTEQYF. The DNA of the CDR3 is TGTGCCAGCAGCGTCACTAGCGGGACCGAGCAGTACTTC.

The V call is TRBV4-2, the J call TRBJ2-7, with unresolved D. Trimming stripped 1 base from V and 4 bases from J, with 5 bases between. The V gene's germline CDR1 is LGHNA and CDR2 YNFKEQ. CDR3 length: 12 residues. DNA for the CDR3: TGTGCCAGCAGCCAAGGAGGTTACGAGCAGTACTTC. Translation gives CASSQGGYEQYF.

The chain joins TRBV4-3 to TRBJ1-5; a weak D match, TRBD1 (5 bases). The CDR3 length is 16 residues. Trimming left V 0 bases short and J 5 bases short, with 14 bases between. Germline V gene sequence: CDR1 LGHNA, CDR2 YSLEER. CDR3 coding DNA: TGCGCCAGCAGCCAAGATGTCGTGGGAGGGGATCAGCCCCAGCATTTT. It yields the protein CASSQDVVGGDQPQHF.

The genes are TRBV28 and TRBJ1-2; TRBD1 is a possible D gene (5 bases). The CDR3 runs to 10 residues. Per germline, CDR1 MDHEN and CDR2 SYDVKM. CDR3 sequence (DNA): TGTGCGGCAAGGGGCTATGGCTACACCTTC. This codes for CAARGYGYTF.

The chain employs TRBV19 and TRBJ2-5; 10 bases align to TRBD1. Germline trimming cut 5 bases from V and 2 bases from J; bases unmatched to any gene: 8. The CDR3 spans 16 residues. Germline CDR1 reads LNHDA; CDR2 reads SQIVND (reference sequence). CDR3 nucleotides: TGTGCCAGTAGTGTAGGGGGACAGGGGCTTCAAGAGACCCAGTACTTC. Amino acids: CASSVGGQGLQETQYF.

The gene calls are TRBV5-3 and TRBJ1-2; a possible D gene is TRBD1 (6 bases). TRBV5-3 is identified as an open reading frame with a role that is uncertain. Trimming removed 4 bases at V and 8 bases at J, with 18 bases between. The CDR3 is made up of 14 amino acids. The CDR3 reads CARSPGTPVRGYTF. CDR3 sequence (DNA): TGTGCCAGAAGCCCTGGGACACCTGTAAGGGGCTACACCTTC.

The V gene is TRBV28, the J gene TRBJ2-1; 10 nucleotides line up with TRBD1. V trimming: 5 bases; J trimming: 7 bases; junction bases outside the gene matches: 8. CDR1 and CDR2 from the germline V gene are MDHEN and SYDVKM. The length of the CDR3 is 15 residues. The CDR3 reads CASSRVGTGANEQFF. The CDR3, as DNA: TGTGCCAGCAGTAGGGTCGGGACAGGGGCGAATGAGCAGTTCTTC.

CDR3 coding DNA: TGTGCCAGCAGCCGTACTAGGTTTCAGGATACGCAGTATTTT. It codes for CASSRTRFQDTQYF. The gene calls are TRBV11-2 and TRBJ2-3, with D possibly TRBD2 on 5 matching bases. This CDR3 is 14 amino acids long. Deletions cut 5 bases from V and 6 bases from J, with 15 bases between. The germline CDR1 and CDR2 sequences are SGHAT and FQNNGV.

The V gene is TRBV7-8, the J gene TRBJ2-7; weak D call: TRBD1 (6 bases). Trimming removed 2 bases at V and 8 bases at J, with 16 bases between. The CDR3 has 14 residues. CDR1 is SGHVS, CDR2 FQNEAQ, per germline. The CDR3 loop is CASSLIRDKAQQYF. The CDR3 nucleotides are TGTGCCAGCAGCTTAATTCGGGACAAGGCCCAGCAGTACTTC.

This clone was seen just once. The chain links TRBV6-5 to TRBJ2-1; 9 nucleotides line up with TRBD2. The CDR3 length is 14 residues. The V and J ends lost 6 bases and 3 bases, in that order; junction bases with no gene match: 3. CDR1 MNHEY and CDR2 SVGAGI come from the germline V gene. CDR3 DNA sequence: TGTGCCAGCAGACGACTAGCGGTCTACAATGAGCAGTTCTTC. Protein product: CASRRLAVYNEQFF.